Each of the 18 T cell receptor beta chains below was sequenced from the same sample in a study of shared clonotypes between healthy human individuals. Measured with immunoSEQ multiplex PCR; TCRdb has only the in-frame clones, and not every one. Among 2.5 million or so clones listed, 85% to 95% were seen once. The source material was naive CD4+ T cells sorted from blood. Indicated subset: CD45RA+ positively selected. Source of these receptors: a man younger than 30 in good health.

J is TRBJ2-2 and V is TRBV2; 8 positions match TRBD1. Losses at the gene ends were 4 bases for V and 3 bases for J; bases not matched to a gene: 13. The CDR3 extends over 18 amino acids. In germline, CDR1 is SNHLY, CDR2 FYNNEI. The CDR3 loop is CASSGAGGARIDTGELFF. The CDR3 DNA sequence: TGTGCCAGCAGTGGGGCAGGGGGCGCGAGGATCGACACCGGGGAGCTGTTTTTT.

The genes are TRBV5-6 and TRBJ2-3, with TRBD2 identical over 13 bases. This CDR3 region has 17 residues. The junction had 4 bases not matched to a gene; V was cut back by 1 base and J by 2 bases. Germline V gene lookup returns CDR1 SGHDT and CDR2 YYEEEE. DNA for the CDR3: TGTGCCAGCAGCTTGAGACTAGCGGGAGGCTCCACAGATACGCAGTATTTT. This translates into CASSLRLAGGSTDTQYF. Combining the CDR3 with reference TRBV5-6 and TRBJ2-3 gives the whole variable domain DAGVTQSPTHLIKTRGQQVTLRCSPKSGHDTVSWYQQALGQGPQFIFQYYEEEERQRGNFPDRFSGHQFPNYSSELNVNALLLGDSALYLCASSLRLAGGSTDTQYFGPGTRLTVL.

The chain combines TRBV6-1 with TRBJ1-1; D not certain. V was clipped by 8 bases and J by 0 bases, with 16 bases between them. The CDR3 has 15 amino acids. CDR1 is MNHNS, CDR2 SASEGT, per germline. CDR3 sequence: CASERHTSMNTEAFF. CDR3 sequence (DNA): TGTGCCAGCGAAAGACATACGAGTATGAACACTGAAGCTTTCTTT.

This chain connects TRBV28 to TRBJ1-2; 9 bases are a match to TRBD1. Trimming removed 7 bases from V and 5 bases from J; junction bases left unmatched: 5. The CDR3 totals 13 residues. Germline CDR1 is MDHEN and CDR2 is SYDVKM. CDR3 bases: TGTGCCAGCACTGACAGGGGGTCGTATGGCTACACCTTC. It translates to CASTDRGSYGYTF.

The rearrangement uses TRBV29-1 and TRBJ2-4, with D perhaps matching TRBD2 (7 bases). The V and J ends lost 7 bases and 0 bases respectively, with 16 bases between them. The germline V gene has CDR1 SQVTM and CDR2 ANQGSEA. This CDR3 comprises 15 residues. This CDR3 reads CSAGEGNLAKNIQYF. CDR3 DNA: TGCAGCGCAGGGGAGGGAAACCTAGCCAAAAACATTCAGTACTTC.

CDR3 region: CASSGMAAYEKLFF. In nucleotides, the CDR3 is TGTGCCAGTAGTGGTATGGCGGCTTATGAAAAACTGTTTTTT. This chain connects TRBV19 to TRBJ1-4; D not resolved. In germline, CDR1 is LNHDA, CDR2 SQIVND (reference sequence). V gave up 5 bases and J gave up 6 bases, with 13 bases separating them. The CDR3 is made up of 14 amino acids.

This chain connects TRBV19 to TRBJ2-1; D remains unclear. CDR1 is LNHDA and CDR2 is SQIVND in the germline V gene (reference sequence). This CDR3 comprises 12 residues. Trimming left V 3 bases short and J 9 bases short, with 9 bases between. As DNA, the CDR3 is TGTGCCAGTAGTATTAGGGATGGTGAGCAGTTCTTC. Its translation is CASSIRDGEQFF. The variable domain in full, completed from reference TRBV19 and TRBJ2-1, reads DGGITQSPKYLFRKEGQNVTLSCEQNLNHDAMYWYRQDPGQGLRLIYYSQIVNDFQKGDIAEGYSVSREKKESFPLTVTSAQKNPTAFYLCASSIRDGEQFFGPGTRLTVL.

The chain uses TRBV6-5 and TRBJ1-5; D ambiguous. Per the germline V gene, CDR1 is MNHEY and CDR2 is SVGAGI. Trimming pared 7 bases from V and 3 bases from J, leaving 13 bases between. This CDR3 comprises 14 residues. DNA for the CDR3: TGTGCCAGCACCCCCCCCGGGGACAATCAGCCCCAGCATTTT. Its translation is CASTPPGDNQPQHF.

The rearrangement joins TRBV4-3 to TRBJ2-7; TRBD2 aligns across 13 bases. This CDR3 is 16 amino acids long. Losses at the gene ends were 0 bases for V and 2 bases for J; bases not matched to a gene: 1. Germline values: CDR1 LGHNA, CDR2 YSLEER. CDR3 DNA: TGCGCCAGCAGCCAAGAAACTAGCGGGAGGGCCTACGAGCAGTACTTC. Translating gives CASSQETSGRAYEQYF.

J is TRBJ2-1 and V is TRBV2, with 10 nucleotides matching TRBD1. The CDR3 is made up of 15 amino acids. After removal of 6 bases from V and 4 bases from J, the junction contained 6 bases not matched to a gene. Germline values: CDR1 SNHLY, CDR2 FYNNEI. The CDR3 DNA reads TGTGCCAGCAGAAGCGGGACAGGGGTGTACAATGAGCAGTTCTTC. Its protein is CASRSGTGVYNEQFF.

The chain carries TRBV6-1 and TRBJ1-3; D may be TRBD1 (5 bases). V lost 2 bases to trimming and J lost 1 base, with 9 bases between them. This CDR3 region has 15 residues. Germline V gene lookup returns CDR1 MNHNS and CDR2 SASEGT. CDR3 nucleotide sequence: TGTGCCAGCAGTGAACTAGGGGCATCTGGAAACACCATATATTTT. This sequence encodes CASSELGASGNTIYF.

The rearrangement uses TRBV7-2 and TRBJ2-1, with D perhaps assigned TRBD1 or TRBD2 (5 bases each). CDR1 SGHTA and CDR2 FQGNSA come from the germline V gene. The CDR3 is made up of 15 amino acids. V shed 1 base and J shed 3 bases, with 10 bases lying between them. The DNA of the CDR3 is TGTGCCAGCAGCTTAGGGGACGGTAACTACAATGAGCAGTTCTTC. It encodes CASSLGDGNYNEQFF.

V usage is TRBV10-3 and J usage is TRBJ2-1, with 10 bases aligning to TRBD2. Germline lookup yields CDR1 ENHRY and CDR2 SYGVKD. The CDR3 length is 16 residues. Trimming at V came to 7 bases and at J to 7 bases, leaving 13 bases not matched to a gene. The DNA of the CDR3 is TGTGCCATCACCCGCGGGCTAGCGGGGGAGATGAATGAGCAGTTCTTC. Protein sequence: CAITRGLAGEMNEQFF.

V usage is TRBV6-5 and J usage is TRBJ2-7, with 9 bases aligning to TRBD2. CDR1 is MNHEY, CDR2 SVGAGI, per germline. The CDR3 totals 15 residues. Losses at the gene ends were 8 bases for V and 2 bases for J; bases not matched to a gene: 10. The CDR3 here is CASGRSSGTTYEQYF. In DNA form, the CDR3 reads TGTGCCAGCGGACGCTCTAGCGGGACAACCTACGAGCAGTACTTC.

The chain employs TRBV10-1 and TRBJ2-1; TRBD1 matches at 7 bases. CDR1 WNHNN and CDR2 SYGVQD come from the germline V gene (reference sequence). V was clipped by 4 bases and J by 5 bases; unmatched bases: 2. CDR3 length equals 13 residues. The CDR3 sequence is CASSATGDNEQFF. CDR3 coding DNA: TGCGCCAGCAGTGCCACAGGGGACAATGAGCAGTTCTTC.

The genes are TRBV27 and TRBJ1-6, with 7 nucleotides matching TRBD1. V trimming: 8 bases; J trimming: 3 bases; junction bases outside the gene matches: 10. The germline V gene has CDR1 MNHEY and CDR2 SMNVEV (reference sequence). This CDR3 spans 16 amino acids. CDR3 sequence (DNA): TGTGCCAGCGTCAGCACAGGGGATCTCTATAATTCACCCCTCCACTTT. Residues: CASVSTGDLYNSPLHF.

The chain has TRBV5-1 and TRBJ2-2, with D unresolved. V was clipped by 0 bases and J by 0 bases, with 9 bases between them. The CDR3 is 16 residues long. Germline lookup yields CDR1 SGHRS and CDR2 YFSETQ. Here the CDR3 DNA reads TGCGCCAGCAGCTTGGCCGGGTTAACGAACACCGGGGAGCTGTTTTTT. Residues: CASSLAGLTNTGELFF.

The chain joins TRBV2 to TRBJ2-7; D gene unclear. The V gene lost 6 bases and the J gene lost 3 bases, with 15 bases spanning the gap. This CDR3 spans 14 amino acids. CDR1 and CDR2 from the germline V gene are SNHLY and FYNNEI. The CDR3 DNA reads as TGTGCCAGCAGGGATGACTCTTTGGGCTACGAGCAGTACTTC. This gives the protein CASRDDSLGYEQYF.